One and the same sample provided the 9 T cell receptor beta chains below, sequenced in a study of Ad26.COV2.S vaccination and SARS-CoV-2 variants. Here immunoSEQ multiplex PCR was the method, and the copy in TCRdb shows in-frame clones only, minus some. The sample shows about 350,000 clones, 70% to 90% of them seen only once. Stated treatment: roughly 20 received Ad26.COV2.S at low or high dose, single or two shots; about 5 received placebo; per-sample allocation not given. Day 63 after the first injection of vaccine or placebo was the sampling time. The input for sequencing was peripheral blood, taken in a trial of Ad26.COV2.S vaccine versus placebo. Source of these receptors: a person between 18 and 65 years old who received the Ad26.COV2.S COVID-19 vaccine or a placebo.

The CDR3 nucleotides are TGTGCCAGCAGTTCAGGGGCAGTTAGGGATGGCTACACCTTC. Amino acids: CASSSGAVRDGYTF. The rearrangement uses TRBV27 and TRBJ1-2, with D possibly being TRBD1 (6 bases). CDR1 and CDR2 from the germline V gene are MNHEY and SMNVEV (reference sequence). The CDR3 consists of 14 residues. Deletions cut 4 bases from V and 6 bases from J, with 15 bases between.

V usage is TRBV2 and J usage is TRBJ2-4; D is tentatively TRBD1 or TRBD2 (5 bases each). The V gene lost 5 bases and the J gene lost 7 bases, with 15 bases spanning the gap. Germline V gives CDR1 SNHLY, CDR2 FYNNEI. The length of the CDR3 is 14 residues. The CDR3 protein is CASSYHGTDNIQYF. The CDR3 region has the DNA TGTGCCAGCAGTTACCACGGGACGGATAACATTCAGTACTTC.

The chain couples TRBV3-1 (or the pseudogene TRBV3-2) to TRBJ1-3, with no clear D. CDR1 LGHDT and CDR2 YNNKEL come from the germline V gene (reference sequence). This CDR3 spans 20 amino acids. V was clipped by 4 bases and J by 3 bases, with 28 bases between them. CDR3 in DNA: TGTGCCAGCAGCCGGGCCGAGGTACGGAGGAGCCCAACGTATGGAAACACCATATATTTT. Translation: CASSRAEVRRSPTYGNTIYF.

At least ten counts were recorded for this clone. The CDR3 loop reads CASSLFQVGDSPLHF. CDR3 nucleotides: TGCGCCAGCAGCTTGTTTCAGGTGGGTGATTCACCCCTCCACTTT. The chain uses TRBV5-1 and TRBJ1-6; D uncertain. Germline values: CDR1 SGHRS, CDR2 YFSETQ. V dropped 1 base and J dropped 8 bases, with 13 bases sitting between them. The CDR3 consists of 15 residues.

The CDR3 here is CASSQAREGLINEQFF. The CDR3 DNA reads TGCGCCAGCAGCCAAGCACGGGAGGGCCTGATAAATGAGCAGTTCTTC. This chain joins TRBV4-3 and TRBJ2-1, with 8 bases fitting TRBD2. The CDR3 has 16 amino acids. V lost 1 base to trimming and J lost 7 bases; unmatched junction nucleotides: 9. CDR1 and CDR2 from the germline V gene are LGHNA and YSLEER.

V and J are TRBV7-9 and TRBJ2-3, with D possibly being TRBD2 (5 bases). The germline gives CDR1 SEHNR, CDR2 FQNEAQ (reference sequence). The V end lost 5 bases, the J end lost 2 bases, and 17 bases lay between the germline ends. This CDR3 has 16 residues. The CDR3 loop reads CASSPRVTSLTDTQYF. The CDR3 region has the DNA TGTGCCAGCAGCCCCCGGGTTACTAGTCTCACAGATACGCAGTATTTT. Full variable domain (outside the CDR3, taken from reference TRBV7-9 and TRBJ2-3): DTGVSQNPRHKITKRGQNVTFRCDPISEHNRLYWYRQTLGQGPEFLTYFQNEAQLEKSRLLSDRFSAERPKGSFSTLEIQRTEQGDSAMYLCASSPRVTSLTDTQYFGPGTRLTVL.

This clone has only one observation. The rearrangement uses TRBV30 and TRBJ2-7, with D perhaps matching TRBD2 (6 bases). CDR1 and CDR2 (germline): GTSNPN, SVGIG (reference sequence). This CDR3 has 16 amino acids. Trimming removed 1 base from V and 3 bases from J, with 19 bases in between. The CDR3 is CAWSAKKDGRHYEQYF. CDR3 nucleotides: TGTGCCTGGAGTGCCAAAAAAGACGGGAGACACTACGAGCAGTACTTC.

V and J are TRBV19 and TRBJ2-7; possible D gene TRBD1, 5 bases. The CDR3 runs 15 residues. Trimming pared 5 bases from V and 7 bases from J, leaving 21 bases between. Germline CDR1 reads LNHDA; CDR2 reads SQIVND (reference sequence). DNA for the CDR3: TGTGCCAGTAGTGCCTCCCTTTGGGGCCCGCAAGAGCAGTACTTC. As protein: CASSASLWGPQEQYF.

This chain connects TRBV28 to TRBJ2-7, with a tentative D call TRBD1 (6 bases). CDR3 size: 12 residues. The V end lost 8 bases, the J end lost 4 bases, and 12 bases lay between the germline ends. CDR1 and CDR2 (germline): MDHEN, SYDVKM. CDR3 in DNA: TGTGCCAGCCAGGGGCGAGGTTACGAGCAGTACTTC. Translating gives CASQGRGYEQYF.